One sample yielded the 15 T cell receptor beta chains listed below, sequenced in a study of PD-L1 blockade in urothelial cancer. Method: immunoSEQ multiplex PCR; TCRdb's copy keeps in-frame clones and lacks some. Altogether tens of thousands of clones are present, approximately 84% being singletons, with the ten largest covering more than 13%. Indicated time point: pretreatment peripheral blood. The sample consisted of PBMCs, taken around atezolizumab (anti-PD-L1) treatment. Receptor source: a man in his fifties or sixties with urothelial cancer.

This chain connects TRBV6-6 to TRBJ1-6; 7 bases match TRBD1. This CDR3 has 15 residues. J gave up 8 bases and V 2 bases, and 6 bases lay outside the gene matches. The germline V gene encodes CDR1 MNHNY and CDR2 SVGAGI (reference sequence). The CDR3 DNA reads as TGTGCCAGCAGTTACGCAGGAGGACAGGATTCACCCCTCCACTTT. It is translated as CASSYAGGQDSPLHF.

This chain joins TRBV19 and TRBJ1-6, with 8 bases lining up with TRBD1. The CDR3 totals 13 residues. Germline-derived CDR1 and CDR2 are LNHDA and SQIVND (reference sequence). Trimming at V came to 5 bases and at J to 9 bases, leaving 3 bases not matched to a gene. CDR3 coding DNA: TGTGCCAGTAGTGCGGACAGGGCTTCACCCCTCCACTTT. Protein sequence: CASSADRASPLHF. Full variable domain (remainder filled in from reference TRBV19 and TRBJ1-6): DGGITQSPKYLFRKEGQNVTLSCEQNLNHDAMYWYRQDPGQGLRLIYYSQIVNDFQKGDIAEGYSVSREKKESFPLTVTSAQKNPTAFYLCASSADRASPLHFGNGTRLTVT.

The CDR3 region is CASYRGRENTEAFF. The DNA for the CDR3 is TGTGCCAGCTACAGGGGGAGGGAGAACACTGAAGCTTTCTTT. V is TRBV6-5 and J is TRBJ1-1, with 8 bases fitting TRBD1. The V gene end was trimmed by 8 bases and the J gene end by 1 base; junction bases not matched to a gene: 6. The CDR3 spans 14 residues. The germline V gene encodes CDR1 MNHEY and CDR2 SVGAGI.

V gene TRBV29-1 combines with J gene TRBJ2-7; 7 bases match TRBD1. In germline, CDR1 is SQVTM, CDR2 ANQGSEA. V trimming: 6 bases; J trimming: 2 bases; junction bases outside the gene matches: 7. The CDR3 covers 13 residues. CDR3 loop: CSVFLDRTYEQYF. CDR3 nucleotide sequence: TGCAGCGTCTTTTTGGACAGGACCTACGAGCAGTACTTC.

The chain employs TRBV7-3 and TRBJ2-2; 9 nucleotides match TRBD2. This CDR3 spans 17 amino acids. The ends lost 4 bases at V and 0 bases at J; junction bases unmatched: 6. Per the germline V gene, CDR1 is SGHTA and CDR2 is FQGTGA. The CDR3 spells CASSSPAGGPNTGELFF. Here the CDR3 DNA reads TGTGCCAGCAGCTCCCCGGCGGGGGGGCCGAACACCGGGGAGCTGTTTTTT.

The chain uses TRBV7-9 and TRBJ2-7, with 7 positions matching TRBD1. V shed 5 bases and J 0 bases; nucleotides not matched to a gene: 7. CDR1 is SEHNR, CDR2 FQNEAQ, per germline (reference sequence). The CDR3 has 15 amino acids. The CDR3 bases are TGTGCCAGCAGCCCTACAGGGGTAAACTCCTACGAGCAGTACTTC. Translated: CASSPTGVNSYEQYF.

The chain links TRBV2 to TRBJ2-1; 9 nucleotides align to TRBD1. V was pared by 6 bases and J by 6 bases, with 9 bases of the junction left unmatched. Germline CDR1 reads SNHLY; CDR2 reads FYNNEI. There are 15 residues in the CDR3. The CDR3 here is CASRADRGLINEQFF. Here the CDR3 DNA reads TGTGCCAGCAGAGCGGACAGGGGCCTCATCAATGAGCAGTTCTTC.

The rearrangement joins TRBV27 to TRBJ2-3; 8 positions agree with TRBD2. Germline V gene sequence: CDR1 MNHEY, CDR2 SMNVEV (reference sequence). The CDR3 length is 14 residues. V shed 6 bases, J shed 1 base, and the junction held 3 bases outside the gene matches. The CDR3 sequence is CASRLAGRTDTQYF. For the CDR3, the DNA is TGTGCCAGCAGATTAGCGGGGCGCACAGATACGCAGTATTTT.

The rearrangement joins TRBV5-1 to TRBJ2-2; D unclear. CDR3 size: 12 residues. V was clipped by 5 bases and J by 2 bases, with 4 bases between them. The V gene's germline CDR1 is SGHRS and CDR2 YFSETQ. CDR3 in DNA: TGCGCCAGCAGACAAAACACCGGGGAGCTGTTTTTT. As protein: CASRQNTGELFF.

CDR3 in amino acids: CSVRTGSPGELFF. The CDR3 region has the DNA TGCAGCGTACGGACAGGGTCCCCCGGGGAGCTGTTTTTT. This chain links TRBV29-1 with TRBJ2-2; TRBD1 matches at 8 bases. Unmatched junction bases numbered 6, after V lost 6 bases and J lost 6 bases. The CDR3 is 13 residues long. Germline V gene sequence: CDR1 SQVTM, CDR2 ANQGSEA.

The chain carries TRBV5-4 and TRBJ1-1; D is possibly TRBD1 (5 bases). V lost 5 bases and J lost 4, with 18 bases in between. The germline V gene encodes CDR1 SGHNT and CDR2 YYREEE (reference sequence). This CDR3 comprises 15 residues. The CDR3 nucleotides are TGTGCCAGCAGTTTTAATCAGGGTGGTCGCACTGAAGCTTTCTTT. Residues: CASSFNQGGRTEAFF.

This clone was counted a single time. The chain is built from TRBV5-4 and TRBJ2-2; 10 positions match TRBD2. Germline CDR1 reads SGHNT; CDR2 reads YYREEE (reference sequence). Trimming removed 5 bases from V and 2 bases from J; junction bases left unmatched: 9. The CDR3 consists of 17 residues. CDR3 DNA: TGTGCCAGCAGGTCTAGGGCTAGCGGGGGTAACACCGGGGAGCTGTTTTTT. Translating gives CASRSRASGGNTGELFF.

This chain links TRBV30 with TRBJ1-2; no clear D. The CDR3 is 13 residues long. Trimming removed 3 bases from V and 2 bases from J, with 10 bases in between. Germline assignment: CDR1 GTSNPN and CDR2 SVGIG (reference sequence). The CDR3: CAWSGGSNYGYTF. Here the CDR3 DNA reads TGTGCCTGGAGCGGAGGGTCAAACTATGGCTACACCTTC.

The chain employs TRBV7-8 and TRBJ2-6; tentative D call: TRBD1 (6 bases). Germline V gene data show CDR1 as SGHVS and CDR2 as FQNEAQ. V lost 3 bases and J lost 4, with 10 bases in between. The CDR3 loop spans 15 amino acids. The CDR3 nucleotides read TGTGCCAGCAGCTTTGAGGGGGTCGGGGCCAACGTCCTGACTTTC. It is translated as CASSFEGVGANVLTF.

V usage is TRBV11-2 and J usage is TRBJ2-1, with 7 bases matching TRBD2. The CDR3 runs 14 residues. After removal of 4 bases from V and 0 bases from J, the junction contained 0 bases not matched to a gene. The germline V gene encodes CDR1 SGHAT and CDR2 FQNNGV. The CDR3: CASSWTSSYNEQFF. The DNA for the CDR3 is TGTGCCAGCAGCTGGACTAGCTCCTACAATGAGCAGTTCTTC.